This TCR beta chain was recorded in a study of cytomegalovirus exposure and HLA in healthy donors (dated by TCRdb to about 2017). Looking at the study overall: According to an earlier analysis of 587 of the donors, roughly 180 million T cells yielded 120 million or so unique TCR beta sequences and approximately 300 Gb of sequence data. Roughly 290 gigabases of sequencing data and 70 million to 100 million unique TCR sequences made up an early release that covered approximately 700 HLA-typed donors. The genetic ancestry cluster associated with self-reported Caucasian donors included 80% to 90% of the 398 genotyped donors. The aim of the study was to test whether cataloging public T cell receptors could identify signatures of past pathogen exposure. The study profiled the T cell repertoires of 500 to 800 subjects by immunosequencing and related them to cytomegalovirus serostatus. A separate validation cohort of roughly 130 different subjects was used in addition to the approximately 640-subject first cohort. To predict cytomegalovirus infection status, the study brought together high-throughput TCR immunosequencing, statistical association of individual TCRs with disease status, and machine learning. A later analysis re-examined previously published TCR beta repertoires from around 670 donors and added high-resolution HLA genotyping to investigate patterns of TCR occurrence. Rather than using new phenotypic data, the later analysis identified candidate immune exposures from TCR beta sequences and from how often those sequences occurred across donors. To decide whether each TCR beta V gene segment behaved as functional or pseudogenic, an earlier analysis of approximately 600 of the donors relied on high-throughput TCR beta sequencing. Donor age, sex, ethnicity and CMV serostatus were collected together with the repertoire data. In a later genetic analysis, genome-wide SNP genotypes for about 55% of the roughly 670 donors were used, and that subset was treated as a discovery cohort. All discovery cohort repertoires had been generated using a single sequencing platform. Both class I and class II loci were covered by HLA typing, at four-digit resolution. Typing coverage differed by locus: A, B, C, DRB1 and DQB1 were typed in about 629-640 donors, DQA1 in roughly 510, DPA1 in roughly 590, and DPB1 in around 440. Roughly five DR-DQ haplotypes were handled as single units for association and clustering, since linkage in the cohort was strong. On average, around 240,000 unique TCR beta nucleotide sequences were sequenced per donor among 398 genotyped donors of the cohort, with approximately 18% of those sequences being non-productive. The paper's findings and limits, for the study overall: A further reported finding was that TCR beta sequences accurately predicted the HLA-A and HLA-B alleles for most subjects in the first cohort. In a later analysis, HLA-associated TCR beta chains showed more clonal expansion and lower generation probabilities than non-associated chains that were equally common. Strong co-occurrence of HLA alleles, especially DR and DQ, made assigning TCR associations to individual alleles difficult. In vitro tests confirmed that a few of the cytomegalovirus-associated TCR beta chains recognize cytomegalovirus antigens. Because counts were too low, seventeen rarely observed V segments, including chromosome 9 orphons, were excluded from the earlier analysis of a few hundred of the donors. In both the original and validation cohorts, the classifier was reported to diagnose cytomegalovirus status with high specificity and sensitivity. Across donors, most TCR sequences were observed very rarely, whereas some public TCRs were present in many individuals. According to a later genetic analysis, donors in an Asian-associated ancestry cluster had fewer N-insertions in productive TCRs than the roughly 700-donor mean. Presence/absence analyses assumed roughly uniform sequencing depth across donors, an assumption that may not hold. A later analysis reported that several top co-occurrence clusters appeared linked to parvovirus B19, influenza, CMV and Epstein-Barr virus. Some IMGT-functional V segments, including TRBV6-2 and TRBV6-3, could not be distinguished by the 87-base-pair reads and were therefore excluded. In the study, 150 to 200 TCR beta chains were listed as associated with cytomegalovirus. Broadly in line with IMGT annotations, most TCR beta V segments showed up in productive rearrangements about 90% or about 30% of the time in an earlier analysis of around 600 of the donors. Correlated functional status among segregating V segments might reflect linkage disequilibrium, but an unknown experimental factor could not be ruled out. According to a later analysis, TCR association rates differed among HLA loci, with DRB1 alleles showing the most associated TCRs and HLA-C alleles showing the fewest. At a false discovery rate of 0.05, a later analysis linked 15,000 to 20,000 TCR beta sequences to specific HLA alleles. A cluster of highly shared sequence variants was judged likely to represent a technical artifact of the sequencing pipeline. Only TCR beta chains were sequenced in this cohort, and the absence of alpha or paired-chain data limited detectable features. In a later genetic analysis, a missense DCLRE1C variant was associated with V-gene and J-gene trimming of TCR beta chains, and the association was replicated in an independent cohort. Because some donors lacked HLA typing at each locus, the association tests relied only on the typed subset. The authors suggested that the approach could potentially be generalized to other disease states and immunological phenotypes. Immune exposure information for the cohort was limited to CMV serostatus. According to a later analysis, most CMV-associated TCR beta chains appeared to be HLA-restricted, and the HLA associations seemed to be driven largely by CMV exposure.

Library generation was performed with the immunoSEQ multiplex PCR assay. The multiplex PCR relied on a mix of 60 forward primers for TCR Vbeta segments and 13 reverse primers for TCR Jbeta segments. The CDR3 region of rearranged TCR beta genes was amplified from genomic DNA with a multiplex PCR assay. On the Illumina HiSeq System, the amplified TCR beta libraries were sequenced as 87-base-pair reads. As for the original processing: Across the 700 or so repertoires, a later analysis counted approximately 75 million unique TCR beta chains, around 10 million of which were shared by at least two donors. Raw reads were error-corrected and collapsed into unique sequences with a nearest-neighbor algorithm that merged closely related sequences to remove PCR and sequencing errors. Alignment of CDR3 sequences to IMGT reference sequences was used to assign V, D and J gene segments. For a sequence to be retained, a match of at least six nucleotides to both a V gene segment and a J gene segment was required. A rearrangement counted as productive if the CDR3 had no stop codons and remained in frame with V and J, and every other rearrangement counted as non-productive. CDR3 was defined according to IMGT convention as the region running from the second conserved V-encoded cysteine to the conserved J-encoded phenylalanine. In an earlier analysis of around 640 of the donors, sequences lacking an unambiguous match to a single V gene segment were excluded. In an earlier analysis of several hundred of the donors, a V segment was called functional when productive rearrangements were above 56.7%, and segregating when the standard deviation between donors exceeded 5%. A statistical classification framework was built for diagnosing cytomegalovirus status from the catalog of TCR beta chain sequences. In a later analysis, V and J genes were assigned by comparing TCR nucleotide sequences against IMGT/GENE-DB human TR gene sequences. The TCRdist pipeline was used in a later analysis to assign CDR3 sequences and most-parsimonious VDJ recombination scenarios. In a later analysis, every TCR beta chain was defined by the combination of its CDR3 amino acid sequence and its V-gene family, and reads without a unique V-gene family were dropped. In a later analysis, approximately 590 highly shared, low-generation-probability nucleotide sequences were removed to address suspected cross-contamination and a sequencing artifact. In a later analysis, a clonal expansion index was calculated for each public chain from normalized within-repertoire ranks of inferred template counts. Generation probabilities in a later analysis came from a VDJ recombination model fitted to out-of-frame rearrangements, and those results were checked against IGoR. In a later analysis, TCR-TCR, TCR-HLA and TCR-CMV co-occurrence was scored with hypergeometric tests, and a repertoire-size bias correction was applied to TCR pairs. False discovery rates were estimated in a later analysis by permuting HLA or CMV assignments 20 times. In a later analysis, co-occurring TCRs were grouped using DBSCAN, and TCRdist sequence similarity was added for clustering within HLA-allele-positive subsets. For co-occurrence clustering, repertoires with fewer than 30,000 or more than 120,000 public chains were excluded, along with four to six repertoires with anomalous nucleotide sharing. TCRdb retrieved this table from immuneACCESS and kept in-frame rearrangements only. Not all clones are present; in checked studies, unresolved V genes account for under half, and no reason is known for the remainder. Clone size and the V and J calls come from that table; the DNA yielded D and trimming. In all, the sample holds about 91,000 clones, and 55% to 65% of those were seen once. 2% to 2.5% of the sample is taken by the ten largest.

From cysteine to phenylalanine, the CDR3 is 14 amino acids long. Solely the CDR3 DNA is kept, with 42 bases framed from the first base. Clipping removes 6 bases from V and 2 bases from J, with 2 as the unmatched junction base count. CDR1 is given as SNHLY and CDR2 as FYNNEI, both from the germline V gene. As for this clone: Its specific antigen is unknown. No per-base quality is available; no much larger clone lies one base away.

The cohort consisted of fewer than 700 healthy bone marrow donors. At the time of sampling, every cohort member was nominally healthy, though immune exposures that went unrecorded were likely present. Of the 690 or so cohort members, 250 to 300 had positive CMV serostatus and fewer than 450 had negative CMV serostatus, and CMV serostatus was not recorded for the donor. Every donor gave a peripheral blood sample, and the peripheral blood mononuclear cells from that sample were used for TCR beta sequencing. The Qiagen DNeasy Blood Extraction Kit was used to extract genomic DNA from the blood cell samples.

Sequenced sample: PBMCs. The TCR originated in a human donor in good health. The sequence joins TRBV2 to TRBJ2-1; 9 nucleotides in the junction match TRBD1. The bases read TGTGCCAGCAGAACAGGGGGCGCCTACAATGAGCAGTTCTTC. Translated, this gives CASRTGGAYNEQFF.